The source of this T cell receptor beta chain is a study of cytomegalovirus exposure and HLA in healthy donors. Only in-frame clones appear in the TCRdb table, and some are missing; sequencing was by immunoSEQ multiplex PCR. The table records 150,000 or so clones, around nine tenths of them present only once. The sample comprised PBMCs. This clonotype was obtained from a young man in good health and CMV-seropositive.

CDR3 nucleotide sequence: TGTGCCAGCAGTTACATGCGGGATCCCTCCTACGAGCAGTACTTC. Protein product: CASSYMRDPSYEQYF. The V gene is TRBV6-5, the J gene TRBJ2-7; possibly TRBD2 for D (6 bases). Trimming left V 2 bases short and J 0 bases short, with 11 bases between. Germline V CDR1 and CDR2: MNHEY, SVGAGI. CDR3 size: 15 residues.